The clone carrying this T cell receptor (beta chain) was counted between two and nine times. CDR3 length: 13 amino acids. Germline loops: CDR1 MNHEY, CDR2 SMNVEV (reference sequence). The V end lost 6 bases, the J end lost 9 bases, and 12 bases lay between the germline ends. In the original processing: CDR3 differences across clinicopathological groups were used to build a distant-metastasis classifier for papillary thyroid cancer. TCRdb re-clonotyped the PCR reads through MiXCR. For this entry, the V and J calls and clone size follow TCRdb and not the study's own pipeline. Here the sample spans over 10,000 clones, 31% being singletons. This sample stems from a study of metastatic and nonmetastatic thyroid tumors. No treatment of any kind had been given to any patient before thyroid surgery.

The chain carries TRBV27 and TRBJ1-6; possible D gene TRBD1, 5 bases. The TCR originated in a female donor with papillary thyroid cancer or a benign thyroid nodule (not recorded which). Some clones in this sample may be carry-over from other donors' samples. Sequencing was carried out using tumor tissue. The CDR3 here is CASRGQRSSPLHF. The CDR3 nucleotides are TGTGCCAGCAGGGGGCAACGAAGTTCACCCCTCCACTTT.